These 10 T cell receptor beta chains originate from one sample sequenced in a study of cytomegalovirus exposure and HLA in healthy donors. Researchers ran the PCR with 60 Vbeta and 13 Jbeta primers. Repertoires were generated with immunoSEQ multiplex PCR, while TCRdb's copy carries only in-frame clones and drops some. The data contain some 99,000 clones, roughly 67% of them seen just once; the ten biggest clones take up approximately 8%. The material sequenced was PBMCs. The receptors were sampled from a man aged 40-49 years in good health and CMV-seronegative.

This clone was observed a few times. The chain has TRBV6-1 and TRBJ2-7, with 11 positions matching TRBD1. CDR3 size: 13 residues. Germline V CDR1 and CDR2: MNHNS, SASEGT. J gave up 6 bases and V 6 bases, and 4 bases lay outside the gene matches. CDR3 loop: CASRGTGGIEQYF. As DNA, the CDR3 is TGTGCCAGCAGGGGGACAGGGGGGATCGAGCAGTACTTC.

This clone was observed a single time. The chain couples TRBV29-1 to TRBJ1-2, with 7 nucleotides matching TRBD1. CDR3 size: 13 residues. Germline V gives CDR1 SQVTM, CDR2 ANQGSEA. V lost 1 base to trimming and J lost 5 bases; unmatched junction nucleotides: 4. The CDR3 here is CSVEGGQTYGYTF. The CDR3 region has the DNA TGCAGCGTTGAAGGGGGACAGACATATGGCTACACCTTC.

The chain carries TRBV5-1 and TRBJ1-1; 10 bases fit TRBD1. This CDR3 contains 15 residues. V dropped 4 bases and J dropped 5; count of bases not matched to a gene: 8. CDR1 SGHRS and CDR2 YFSETQ come from the germline V gene. The CDR3 loop reads CASSGKTGGWTEAFF. CDR3 in DNA: TGCGCCAGCAGCGGGAAGACAGGGGGCTGGACTGAAGCTTTCTTT.

The chain combines TRBV18 with TRBJ2-3, with 9 bases fitting TRBD2. The CDR3 sequence is 15 residues long. With V trimmed by 6 bases and J by 4 bases, 8 bases remained unmatched. Germline V gene sequence: CDR1 KGHSH, CDR2 LQKENI. Here the CDR3 reads CASSSAGGPADTQYF. CDR3 DNA: TGTGCCAGCTCCTCAGCGGGGGGTCCTGCAGATACGCAGTATTTT.

The chain recombines TRBV15 with TRBJ2-5, with 7 bases that match TRBD1. The DNA end is a closer match to TRBJ2-7, so the J assignment may be wrong. The CDR3 is made up of 15 amino acids. Germline V gene data show CDR1 as LNHNV and CDR2 as YYDKDF (reference sequence). CDR3 nucleotides: TGTGCCACCAGCGGGCATGGACAGGTTTCCTACGAGCAGTACTTC. Protein: CATSGHGQVSYEQYF.

V gene TRBV7-2 combines with J gene TRBJ1-6; a weak D match, TRBD1 (6 bases). The germline V gene encodes CDR1 SGHTA and CDR2 FQGNSA. Trimming pared 5 bases from V and 10 bases from J, leaving 21 bases between. The CDR3 extends over 16 amino acids. The CDR3 coding sequence is TGTGCCAGCAGCACAGAACAGGGCGGTATTGGGTCACCCCTCCACTTT. Translating it yields CASSTEQGGIGSPLHF.

This rearrangement joins TRBV7-2 to TRBJ1-3, with a possible D match to TRBD1 (6 bases). V was trimmed by 3 bases and J by 7 bases, leaving 13 bases between them. Germline-derived CDR1 and CDR2 are SGHTA and FQGNSA. The CDR3 spans 14 residues. This chain's CDR3 is CASSFRGGANTIYF. The CDR3 nucleotides read TGTGCCAGCAGCTTCCGGGGGGGGGCGAACACCATATATTTT. The variable domain in full, with the rest retrieved from reference TRBV7-2 and TRBJ1-3, is GAGVSQSPSNKVTEKGKDVELRCDPISGHTALYWYRQSLGQGLEFLIYFQGNSAPDKSGLPSDRFSAERTGGSVSTLTIQRTQQEDSAVYLCASSFRGGANTIYFGEGSWLTVV.

The chain carries TRBV7-9 and TRBJ2-1, with 8 positions matching TRBD1. The CDR3 has 16 residues. CDR1 is SEHNR and CDR2 is FQNEAQ in the germline V gene (reference sequence). Losses at the gene ends were 2 bases for V and 0 bases for J; bases not matched to a gene: 3. The CDR3 coding sequence is TGTGCCAGCAGCTTACATGACAGGGGCTCCTACAATGAGCAGTTCTTC. Its translation is CASSLHDRGSYNEQFF.

In its sample, this clone was seen once. This rearrangement joins TRBV5-1 to TRBJ2-5, with 14 bases matching TRBD2. The CDR3 covers 17 residues. Germline V CDR1 and CDR2: SGHRS, YFSETQ. V shed 0 bases and J 5 bases; nucleotides not matched to a gene: 6. The CDR3 bases are TGCGCCAGCAGCTTGGGGGGACTAGCGGGAGTGGGCGAGACCCAGTACTTC. Its translation is CASSLGGLAGVGETQYF. Looking up the rest from reference TRBV5-1 and TRBJ2-5 gives the full variable domain: KAGVTQTPRYLIKTRGQQVTLSCSPISGHRSVSWYQQTPGQGLQFLFEYFSETQRNKGNFPGRFSGRQFSNSRSEMNVSTLELGDSALYLCASSLGGLAGVGETQYFGPGTRLLVL.

CDR3 bases: TGCGCCAGCAGCCATACAGCTGGCGTAGATACGCAGTATTTT. As protein: CASSHTAGVDTQYF. The genes are TRBV5-1 and TRBJ2-3; D not resolved. The CDR3 is 14 residues long. Germline values: CDR1 SGHRS, CDR2 YFSETQ. The V gene lost 4 bases and the J gene lost 5 bases, with 14 bases spanning the gap.